This T cell receptor (beta chain) was captured by sequencing in a study of T cell repertoires in cytomegalovirus infection. Whole-study context: The public TCR beta signatures pointed to both CMV infection and matching HLA type.

This clonotype was found many times. What it binds is not known. TCRdb called the reads again in MiXCR, with one record for every CDR3 protein. The sample lists roughly 640,000 distinct CDR3 sequences, more than 20% occurring once. Study-wide points: Identification of carriers of CMV plus the relevant HLA was performed using cumulative public TCR beta family frequency. There were HLA-C-restricted CMV-specific TCR beta clonotypes dominating the ex vivo response.

CDR1 and CDR2 from the germline V gene are MDHEN and SYDVKM. Trimming took 3 bases from V and 2 from J, leaving 9 bases between them. The CDR3 loop spans 14 amino acids. The chain combines TRBV28 with TRBJ2-3, with D hard to call. Sample: CD8+ T cells from PBMCs. This receptor was obtained from a human donor in good health (CMV status not recorded). Some clones in this sample may be carry-over from other donors' samples. The CDR3 protein is CASSFPRSTDTQYF. CDR3 sequence (DNA): TGTGCCAGCAGTTTTCCCAGATCCACAGATACGCAGTATTTT.